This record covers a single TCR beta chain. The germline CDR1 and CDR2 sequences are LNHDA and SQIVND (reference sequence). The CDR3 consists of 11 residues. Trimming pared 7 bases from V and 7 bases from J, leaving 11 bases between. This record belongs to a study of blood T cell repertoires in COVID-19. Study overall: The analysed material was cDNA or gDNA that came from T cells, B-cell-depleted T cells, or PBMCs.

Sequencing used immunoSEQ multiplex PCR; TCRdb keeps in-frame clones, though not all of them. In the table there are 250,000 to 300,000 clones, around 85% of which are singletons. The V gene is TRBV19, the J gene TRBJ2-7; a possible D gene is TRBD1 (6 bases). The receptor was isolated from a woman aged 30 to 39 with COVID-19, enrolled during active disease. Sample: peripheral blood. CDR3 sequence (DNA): TGTGCCAGTACCACCGGACAGGAGCAGTACTTC. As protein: CASTTGQEQYF.